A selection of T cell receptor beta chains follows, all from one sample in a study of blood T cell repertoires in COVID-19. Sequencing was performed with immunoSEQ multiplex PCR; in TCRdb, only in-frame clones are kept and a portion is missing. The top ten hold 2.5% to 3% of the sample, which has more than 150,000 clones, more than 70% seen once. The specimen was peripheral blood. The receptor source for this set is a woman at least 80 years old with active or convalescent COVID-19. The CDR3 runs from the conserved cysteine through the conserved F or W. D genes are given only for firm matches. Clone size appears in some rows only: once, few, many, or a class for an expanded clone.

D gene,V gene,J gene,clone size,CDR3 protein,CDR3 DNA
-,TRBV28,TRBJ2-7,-,CASSLTATVTYEQYF,TGTGCCAGCAGTTTAACCGCGACAGTTACCTACGAGCAGTACTTC
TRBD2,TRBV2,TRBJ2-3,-,CASSEITSGGSDTQYF,TGTGCCAGCAGTGAAATTACTAGCGGGGGCTCAGATACGCAGTATTTT
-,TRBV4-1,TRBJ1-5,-,CASSQDWQGNQPQHF,TGCGCCAGCAGCCAAGATTGGCAGGGCAATCAGCCCCAGCATTTT
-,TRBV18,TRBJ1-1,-,CASSPPPRQGENTEAFF,TGTGCCAGCTCACCACCCCCCCGACAAGGGGAGAACACTGAAGCTTTCTTT
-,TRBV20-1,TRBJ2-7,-,CNVRGSYEQYF,TGCAACGTTCGGGGTAGCTACGAGCAGTACTTC
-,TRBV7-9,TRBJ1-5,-,CASSMDWNQPQHF,TGTGCCAGCAGCATGGACTGGAATCAGCCCCAGCATTTT
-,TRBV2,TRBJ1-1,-,CASLIGGTNTEAFF,TGTGCCAGCCTCATTGGTGGGACAAACACTGAAGCTTTCTTT
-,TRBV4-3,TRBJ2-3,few,CASSQEIRDTQYF,TGCGCCAGCAGCCAAGAAATCAGGGATACGCAGTATTTT
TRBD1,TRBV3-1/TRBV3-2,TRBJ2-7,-,CASSQRDRGRGEQYF,TGTGCCAGCAGCCAACGGGACAGGGGGCGCGGCGAGCAGTACTTC
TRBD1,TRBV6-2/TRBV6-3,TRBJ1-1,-,CASSHHRDRGREAFF,TGTGCCAGCAGTCACCACCGGGACAGGGGGAGAGAAGCTTTCTTT
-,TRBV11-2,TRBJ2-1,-,CASSLGLEGEQFF,TGTGCCAGCAGCTTAGGACTAGAAGGTGAGCAGTTCTTC
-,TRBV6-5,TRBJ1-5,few,CASRPQGYSNQPQHF,TGTGCCAGCAGACCACAGGGATACAGCAATCAGCCCCAGCATTTT
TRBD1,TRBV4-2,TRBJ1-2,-,CASSQKTGESYGYTF,TGTGCCAGCAGCCAAAAAACAGGGGAGTCCTATGGCTACACCTTC
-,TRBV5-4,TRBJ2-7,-,CASSLGGRRPGSQQYF,TGTGCCAGCAGCTTGGGGGGAAGACGGCCGGGAAGTCAGCAGTACTTC
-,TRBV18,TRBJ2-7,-,CASSKNVPGTPSYEQYF,TGTGCCAGCTCAAAAAACGTTCCCGGGACACCCTCCTACGAGCAGTACTTC
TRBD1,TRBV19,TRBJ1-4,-,CATSGTGYEKLFF,TGTGCCACATCCGGGACAGGATATGAAAAACTGTTTTTT
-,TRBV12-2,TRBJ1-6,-,CSGGKNSPLHF,TGTTCAGGGGGAAAGAATTCACCCCTCCACTTT
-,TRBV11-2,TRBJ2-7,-,CASSLGTGSYEQYF,TGTGCCAGCAGCTTAGGCACGGGTTCCTACGAGCAGTACTTC
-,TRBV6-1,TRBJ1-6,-,CASSEVFYSPLHF,TGTGCCAGCAGTGAAGTATTTTATTCACCCCTCCACTTT
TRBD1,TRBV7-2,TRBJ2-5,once,CASSRRDRPGETQYF,TGTGCCAGCAGCCGTCGGGACAGGCCTGGAGAGACCCAGTACTTC
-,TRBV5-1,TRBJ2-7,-,CASSLVSSYEQYF,TGCGCCAGCAGCTTGGTCAGCTCCTACGAGCAGTACTTC
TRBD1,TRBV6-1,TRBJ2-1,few,CASSDRGLSYNEQFF,TGTGCCAGCAGTGACAGGGGGCTGTCCTACAATGAGCAGTTCTTC
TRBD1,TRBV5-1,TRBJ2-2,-,CASSVGQANTGELFF,TGCGCCAGCAGCGTAGGACAGGCGAACACCGGGGAGCTGTTTTTT
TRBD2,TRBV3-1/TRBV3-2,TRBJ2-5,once,CASSQAWGGWETQYF,TGTGCCAGCAGCCAAGCATGGGGGGGATGGGAGACCCAGTACTTC
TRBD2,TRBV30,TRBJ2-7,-,CAWSSGGPYEQYF,TGTGCCTGGAGTTCGGGGGGACCCTACGAGCAGTACTTC
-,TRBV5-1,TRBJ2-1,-,CASSLVRGNDEQFF,TGCGCCAGCAGCTTGGTTCGGGGGAATGATGAGCAGTTCTTC
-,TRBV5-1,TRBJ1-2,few,CASTRGEGYGYTF,TGCGCCAGCACGAGAGGGGAGGGCTATGGCTACACCTTC
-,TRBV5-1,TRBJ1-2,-,CASSFGANYGYTF,TGCGCCAGCAGCTTCGGAGCTAACTATGGCTACACCTTC
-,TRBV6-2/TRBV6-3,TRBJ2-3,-,CASSDRLHTDTQYF,TGTGCCAGTAGCGACAGGTTGCACACAGATACGCAGTATTTT
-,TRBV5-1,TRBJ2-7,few,CASSLEPGSSYEQYF,TGCGCCAGCAGCTTGGAGCCCGGGAGCTCCTACGAGCAGTACTTC
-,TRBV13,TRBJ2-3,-,CASSPLPATDTQYF,TGTGCCAGCAGCCCCCTACCCGCAACAGATACGCAGTATTTT
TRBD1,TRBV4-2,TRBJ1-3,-,CASSLERDRSGNTIYF,TGTGCCAGCAGCCTCGAGCGGGACAGGTCCGGAAACACCATATATTTT
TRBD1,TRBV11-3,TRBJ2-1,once,CASSQERDSSYNEQFF,TGTGCCAGCAGCCAAGAGAGGGACAGCTCCTACAATGAGCAGTTCTTC
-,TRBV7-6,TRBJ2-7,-,CASSLDRTYEQYF,TGTGCCAGCAGCTTAGACAGAACCTACGAGCAGTACTTC
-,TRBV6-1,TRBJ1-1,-,CASSEAGGTEAFF,TGTGCCAGCAGTGAAGCGGGCGGGACTGAAGCTTTCTTT
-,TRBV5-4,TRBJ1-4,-,CASSFSGFEKLFF,TGTGCCAGCAGCTTTTCCGGGTTCGAAAAACTGTTTTTT
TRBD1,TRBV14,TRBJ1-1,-,CASSPSGGGTEAFF,TGTGCCAGCAGCCCTTCAGGGGGCGGCACTGAAGCTTTCTTT
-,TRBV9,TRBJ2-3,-,CASSVIVGDTQYF,TGTGCCAGCAGCGTAATCGTCGGGGATACGCAGTATTTT
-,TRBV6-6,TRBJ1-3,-,CASDSFSGNTIYF,TGTGCCAGCGACAGCTTCTCTGGAAACACCATATATTTT
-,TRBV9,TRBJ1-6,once,CASSVAVGIGSPLHF,TGTGCCAGCAGCGTAGCCGTCGGGATAGGGTCACCCCTCCACTTT
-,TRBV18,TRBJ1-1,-,CASSPQAGSGGEAFF,TGTGCCAGCTCACCACAGGCCGGATCCGGGGGTGAAGCTTTCTTT
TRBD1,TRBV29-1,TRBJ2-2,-,CSAARTGTNTGELFF,TGCAGCGCCGCCAGGACAGGAACGAACACCGGGGAGCTGTTTTTT
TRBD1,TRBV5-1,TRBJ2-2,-,CASSDGTANTGELFF,TGCGCCAGCAGTGACGGGACAGCGAACACCGGGGAGCTGTTTTTT
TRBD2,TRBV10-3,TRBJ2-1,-,CAISDSGGAYNEQFF,TGTGCCATCAGTGATTCGGGGGGAGCCTACAATGAGCAGTTCTTC
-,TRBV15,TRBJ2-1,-,CATSSWQGNEQFF,TGTGCCACCAGCAGTTGGCAGGGGAATGAGCAGTTCTTC